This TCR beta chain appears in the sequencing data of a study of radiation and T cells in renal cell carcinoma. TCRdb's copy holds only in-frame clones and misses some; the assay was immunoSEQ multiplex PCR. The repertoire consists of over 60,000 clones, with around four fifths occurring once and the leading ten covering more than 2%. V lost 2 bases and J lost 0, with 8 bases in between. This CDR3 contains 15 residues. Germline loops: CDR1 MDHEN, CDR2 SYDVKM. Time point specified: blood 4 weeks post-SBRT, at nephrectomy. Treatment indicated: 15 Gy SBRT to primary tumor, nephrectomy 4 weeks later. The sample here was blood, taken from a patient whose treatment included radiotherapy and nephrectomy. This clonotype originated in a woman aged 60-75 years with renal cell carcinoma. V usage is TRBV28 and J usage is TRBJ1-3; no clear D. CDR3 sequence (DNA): TGTGCCAGCAGTTTACAGGATTTCTCTGGAAACACCATATATTTT. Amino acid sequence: CASSLQDFSGNTIYF.